These 2 T cell receptor beta chains were all obtained from the same sample, sequenced in a study of beta chain features in type 1 diabetes (dated by TCRdb to the late 2010s). Library generation was performed with the immunoSEQ multiplex PCR assay. The entire isolated RNA was reverse transcribed using the High Capacity cDNA Reverse Transcription Kit, and thus expressed TCRB transcripts were sequenced. In TCRdb, the immuneACCESS table is reduced to in-frame sequences with V and J assigned. These tables do not hold every clone; where another copy was compared, an unresolved V gene accounts for under half, and the others remain unexplained. The sample yields hundreds of thousands of clones; less than 15% were counted once. The ten most abundant clones make up more than 0.025% of the sample. Sequenced sample: naive CD4+ T cells from blood. The sample's cell subset or site, from its label and the paper: true naive CD4+ T cells. All receptors derive from a woman aged 40 to 50 in good health.

This clone was seen a few times. This sequence joins TRBV18 and TRBJ2-5; D remains unclear. CDR1 KGHSH and CDR2 LQKENI come from the germline V gene. The CDR3 has 13 residues. V was cut by 8 bases and J by 0 bases, with 10 bases left in between. CDR3 sequence (DNA): TGTGCCAGCGCGACTTGGTACCAAGAGACCCAGTACTTC. Translating gives CASATWYQETQYF.

With respect to this clone: Other nucleotide sequences from this sample produce the same CDR3. The chain joins TRBV19 to TRBJ2-7; D remains ambiguous. The CDR3 totals 12 residues. Germline CDR1 and CDR2: LNHDA and SQIVND (reference sequence). Trimming cost V 4 bases and J 0 bases, with 4 bases left between them. This CDR3 is CASSTSSYEQYF. The CDR3, as DNA: TGTGCCAGTAGTACTAGCTCCTACGAGCAGTACTTC.